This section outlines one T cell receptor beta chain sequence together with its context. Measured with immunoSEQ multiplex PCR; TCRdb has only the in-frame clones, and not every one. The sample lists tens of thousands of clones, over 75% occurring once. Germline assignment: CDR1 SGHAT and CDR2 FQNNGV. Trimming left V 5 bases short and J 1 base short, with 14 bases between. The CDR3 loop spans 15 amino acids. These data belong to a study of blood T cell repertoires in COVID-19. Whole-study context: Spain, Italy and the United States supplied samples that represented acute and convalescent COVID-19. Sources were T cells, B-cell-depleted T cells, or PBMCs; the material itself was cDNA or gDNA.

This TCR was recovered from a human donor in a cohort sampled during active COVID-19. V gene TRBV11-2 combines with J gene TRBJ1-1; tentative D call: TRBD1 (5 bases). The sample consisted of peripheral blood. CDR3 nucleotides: TGTGCCAGCAGCACTGGGGCATTGGGGAACACTGAAGCTTTCTTT. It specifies CASSTGALGNTEAFF.